The 9 T cell receptor beta chains reported below all come from one sample, sequenced in a study of blood T cell repertoires in COVID-19. Assay: immunoSEQ multiplex PCR; the TCRdb copy retains only in-frame clones and omits some. The sample lists about 410,000 clones, roughly 91% occurring once. Sequenced input: PBMCs or T cells enriched from blood (not recorded which). These receptors originate from a woman in her twenties or thirties who had recovered from COVID-19.

The rearrangement joins TRBV4-3 to TRBJ1-1; D not certain. From germline, CDR1 is LGHNA and CDR2 YSLEER. This CDR3 is 16 amino acids long. Deletions cut 1 base from V and 6 bases from J, with 18 bases between. CDR3 sequence: CASSQGLSGGFPEAFF. The DNA for the CDR3 is TGCGCCAGCAGCCAAGGTTTGAGCGGAGGGTTCCCTGAAGCTTTCTTT.

V gene TRBV9 combines with J gene TRBJ2-2; 7 bases agree with TRBD1. CDR3 length equals 15 residues. The junction had 7 bases not matched to a gene; V was cut back by 3 bases and J by 5 bases. Germline V gives CDR1 SGDLS, CDR2 YYNGEE. CDR3 in DNA: TGTGCCAGCAGCGGGTACAGGGGCTCGACCGGGGAGCTGTTTTTT. Protein: CASSGYRGSTGELFF.

This clone was picked up one time. A much larger clone is a single base away; this may be a read error. CDR3 bases: TGTGCCAGCAGCTTTCAGGGGAACACTGAAGCTTTCTTT. It translates to CASSFQGNTEAFF. This chain uses TRBV9 with TRBJ1-1, with D perhaps TRBD1 (5 bases). With 4 bases removed from V and 1 base from J, the gap between germline ends came to 8 bases. The CDR3 spans 13 residues. Germline CDR1 SGDLS, CDR2 YYNGEE.

The rearrangement uses TRBV2 and TRBJ2-2; 8 bases are a match to TRBD1. Per the germline V gene, CDR1 is SNHLY and CDR2 is FYNNEI. The length of the CDR3 is 13 residues. V lost 6 bases and J lost 6; bases outside the gene matches: 3. The CDR3 bases are TGTGCCAGCAGCGGACAGGGAGCCGGGGAGCTGTTTTTT. Translating it yields CASSGQGAGELFF. The variable domain in full, with the rest retrieved from reference TRBV2 and TRBJ2-2, is EPEVTQTPSHQVTQMGQEVILRCVPISNHLYFYWYRQILGQKVEFLVSFYNNEISEKSEIFDDQFSVERPDGSNFTLKIRSTKLEDSAMYFCASSGQGAGELFFGEGSRLTVL.

The V and J genes are TRBV30 and TRBJ2-3, with D perhaps TRBD2 (5 bases). Germline loops: CDR1 GTSNPN, CDR2 SVGIG (reference sequence). V dropped 4 bases and J dropped 3 bases, with 14 bases sitting between them. The CDR3 runs to 14 residues. The CDR3: CAWNRGPGTDTQYF. As DNA, the CDR3 is TGTGCCTGGAACCGGGGTCCGGGTACAGATACGCAGTATTTT.

This clone was observed once. The gene calls are TRBV30 and TRBJ2-2, with TRBD2 as a possible D gene (6 bases). V lost 1 base, J lost 0 bases, and 9 bases lay in between. The CDR3 has 15 amino acids. Germline values: CDR1 GTSNPN, CDR2 SVGIG (reference sequence). As DNA, the CDR3 is TGTGCCTGGAGTGCAACTAGCCCGAACACCGGGGAGCTGTTTTTT. Encoded protein: CAWSATSPNTGELFF.

This clone was seen only a few times. This chain connects TRBV3-1 (or the pseudogene TRBV3-2) to TRBJ2-3, with D possibly being TRBD2 (5 bases). Trimming took 1 base from V and 8 from J, leaving 25 bases between them. The CDR3 covers 18 residues. Germline loops: CDR1 LGHDT, CDR2 YNNKEL (reference sequence). CDR3 residues: CASSQVAFGSISAGTQYF. CDR3 sequence (DNA): TGTGCCAGCAGCCAAGTTGCTTTTGGGAGTATTTCTGCAGGTACGCAGTATTTT.

This chain links TRBV7-9 with TRBJ1-5; 7 bases line up with TRBD1. The trim removed 5 bases at V and 3 bases at J, leaving 7 bases unmatched. The CDR3 consists of 15 residues. The germline V gene has CDR1 SEHNR and CDR2 FQNEAQ (reference sequence). The CDR3 loop is CASSEQGLDNQPQHF. The CDR3 bases are TGTGCCAGCAGCGAACAGGGGTTGGACAATCAGCCCCAGCATTTT.

The CDR3 loop is CASGLVRLDRVTPLHF. CDR3 in DNA: TGTGCTAGTGGTTTGGTACGGTTGGACAGGGTTACACCCCTCCACTTT. The rearrangement joins TRBV12-5 to TRBJ1-6; 8 bases align to TRBD1. The V gene's germline CDR1 is LGHNT and CDR2 FRNRAP. The length of the CDR3 is 16 residues. V shed 0 bases and J 11 bases; nucleotides not matched to a gene: 9.